Each of the 6 T cell receptor beta chains below was sequenced from the same sample in a study of T cells expressing NK-cell markers. One entry per CDR3 protein, without DNA, is what TCRdb gives after re-calling the 5' RACE reads. This listing includes 400,000 to 500,000 distinct CDR3 sequences. Specimen: blood T cells: a sorted CD56 or NKG2C T cell subset, CD4+ or CD8+ T cells, or bulk PBMC T cells (not recorded which). Source of these receptors: a woman between 18 and 69 years old in good health.

The rearrangement links TRBV21-1 to TRBJ2-1; TCRdb names TRBD1, which stays unverified in the absence of DNA. TRBV21-1 is shown as a pseudogene. CDR3 length: 13 amino acids. This CDR3 is CASSTSGDNEQFF.

The chain links TRBV5-1 to TRBJ2-1; TCRdb selects TRBD2, and the lack of DNA leaves this call unchecked. This CDR3 contains 16 residues. Germline lookup yields CDR1 SGHRS and CDR2 YFSETQ. The CDR3 is CASSLDPSGGGDEQFF. The full variable domain, its missing parts supplied by reference TRBV5-1 and TRBJ2-1, is KAGVTQTPRYLIKTRGQQVTLSCSPISGHRSVSWYQQTPGQGLQFLFEYFSETQRNKGNFPGRFSGRQFSNSRSEMNVSTLELGDSALYLCASSLDPSGGGDEQFFGPGTRLTVL.

The V call is TRBV11-2, the J call TRBJ2-1; TCRdb selects TRBD2, and the lack of DNA leaves this call unchecked. Per germline, CDR1 SGHAT and CDR2 FQNNGV. The CDR3 contains 20 residues. CDR3 sequence reads: CASSLERGTSGRVTGNEQFF. Based on the CDR3 plus reference TRBV11-2 and TRBJ2-1, the full variable domain is EAGVAQSPRYKIIEKRQSVAFWCNPISGHATLYWYQQILGQGPKLLIQFQNNGVVDDSQLPKDRFSAERLKGVDSTLKIQPAKLEDSAVYLCASSLERGTSGRVTGNEQFFGPGTRLTVL.

The gene calls are TRBV7-3 and TRBJ2-3; TCRdb proposes TRBD1, but this gene call is untestable without DNA. The CDR3 has 18 amino acids. Germline loops: CDR1 SGHTA, CDR2 FQGTGA. CDR3 region: CASSLTNVAGRSTDTQYF.

The J gene is TRBJ2-1, the V gene TRBV11-2; TCRdb reports TRBD1, a call that lacks DNA to check it against. This CDR3 spans 14 amino acids. Germline CDR1 SGHAT, CDR2 FQNNGV. This CDR3 reads CASSPQGQGYEQFF.

The chain has TRBV4-3 and TRBJ1-5; no DNA is available, so the TRBD1 call from TCRdb remains unchecked. The CDR3 runs to 15 residues. Germline V gives CDR1 LGHNA, CDR2 YSLEER. The CDR3 region is CASSQHRDRGQPQHF.